The clone carrying this T cell receptor (beta chain) was detected only a few times. Its specificity is unknown. Per the germline V gene, CDR1 is DFQATT and CDR2 is SNEGSKA (reference sequence). The length of the CDR3 is 12 residues. Trimming removed 5 bases from V and 11 bases from J; junction bases left unmatched: 11. This sample is drawn from a study of blood T cells in healthy people across ages. Findings and caveats of the study: The authors considered diversity estimates from one million T cells to be underestimates.

Sample-barcoded 5' priming and a J-beta primer mix drove a second PCR of 7 to 11 cycles. TCRdb reprocessed the 5' RACE reads via MiXCR and lists one record per CDR3 protein. The sample contains 700,000 or so distinct CDR3 sequences, around two fifths of which appear only once. This chain uses TRBV20-1 with TRBJ2-5, with 7 bases fitting TRBD2. This receptor was obtained from a man older than 75 in good health. The sequenced sample consisted of blood. The CDR3 region is CSARGTTLGQYF. Here the CDR3 DNA reads TGCAGTGCTCGGGGGACTACTTTGGGACAGTACTTC.